This T cell receptor (beta chain) was found in a study of T cell responses to AZD1222 COVID-19 vaccine. Findings and caveats of the study: Clonal diversity was possibly underestimated, and the donors were mostly white British, with more females.

To note about this clone: Its target is unknown.

Combined were second doses at about 4 or about 12 weeks. Per the germline V gene, CDR1 is SNHLY and CDR2 is FYNNEI. V gave up 3 bases and J gave up 7 bases, with 27 bases separating them. CDR3 length: 19 amino acids. Libraries were prepared by immunoSEQ multiplex PCR; TCRdb keeps only in-frame clonotypes and omits some of them. The sample has about 200,000 clones, roughly 92% seen once. Sequenced here: peripheral blood, sampled 28 days after the second AZD1222 dose. The TCR originated in an adult who received the AZD1222 COVID-19 vaccine. The chain joins TRBV2 to TRBJ1-4, with D perhaps TRBD1 (5 bases). The CDR3 region is CASSDPTRHAGREGEKLFF. The CDR3 DNA reads TGTGCCAGCAGTGATCCTACCCGACACGCGGGCAGGGAGGGTGAAAAACTGTTTTTT.